A single sample gave rise to the 27 T cell receptor beta chains below, sequenced in a study of OX40 agonist ivuxolimab in advanced cancers. Library preparation used the immunoSEQ multiplex PCR assay. TCRdb's version of the immuneACCESS table is confined to in-frame rearrangements and falls short of the full clone set. An unresolved V gene accounts for under half of the shortfall where checked; the remainder is of unknown origin. The sample table records over 30,000 clones; roughly 81% of these occur just once. The ten largest clones represent roughly 20% of the sample. The sample was CD4+ or CD8+ T cells sorted from blood, taken in a trial of the OX40 agonist ivuxolimab. These receptor sequences come from an adult with an advanced solid tumor such as melanoma, head and neck, liver or kidney cancer.

V and J are TRBV10-3 and TRBJ1-1; 7 nucleotides match TRBD1. The CDR3 consists of 12 residues. Germline V gene sequence: CDR1 ENHRY, CDR2 SYGVKD. V lost 10 bases to trimming and J lost 7 bases; unmatched junction nucleotides: 9. The CDR3 DNA reads as TGTGCCACCACAACAGGGGACGGTGAAGCTTTCTTT. This codes for CATTTGDGEAFF.

The chain carries TRBV28 and TRBJ1-2, with TRBD1 identical over 9 bases. The ends lost 6 bases at V and 7 bases at J; junction bases unmatched: 9. Per the germline V gene, CDR1 is MDHEN and CDR2 is SYDVKM. The length of the CDR3 is 14 residues. The CDR3 DNA is TGTGCCAGCAGGCCCCGGGACAGGGTTATTGGCTACACCTTC. Protein sequence: CASRPRDRVIGYTF.

The chain uses TRBV28 and TRBJ1-5; a weak D match, TRBD1 (6 bases). Per germline, CDR1 MDHEN and CDR2 SYDVKM. V lost 9 bases and J 0 bases, leaving 15 bases between the germline ends. The CDR3 has 15 residues. CDR3 in DNA: TGTGCCAGTACCTTGGGGGCTTATAGCAATCAGCCCCAGCATTTT. Its protein product is CASTLGAYSNQPQHF. Full variable domain (remainder filled in from reference TRBV28 and TRBJ1-5): DVKVTQSSRYLVKRTGEKVFLECVQDMDHENMFWYRQDPGLGLRLIYFSYDVKMKEKGDIPEGYSVSREKKERFSLILESASTNQTSMYLCASTLGAYSNQPQHFGDGTRLSIL.

This clone was recorded a few times. This rearrangement joins TRBV21-1 to TRBJ1-2; TRBD1 is the table's D call and was not checked against the DNA. TRBV21-1 constitutes a pseudogene. The CDR3 length is 13 residues. For the CDR3, the DNA is TGTGCCAGCGGGGAAGACAGGGGGTATGGCTACACCTTC. Encoded protein: CASGEDRGYGYTF.

The chain is built from TRBV19 and TRBJ2-3; D uncertain. The germline CDR1 and CDR2 sequences are LNHDA and SQIVND (reference sequence). With 3 bases removed from V and 1 base from J, the gap between germline ends came to 8 bases. The CDR3 totals 14 residues. CDR3 sequence (DNA): TGTGCCAGTAGTATGAGGAGACGCACAGATACGCAGTATTTT. This gives the protein CASSMRRRTDTQYF.

The chain recombines TRBV6-5 with TRBJ1-5; 7 nucleotides agree with TRBD1. Germline V CDR1 and CDR2: MNHEY, SVGAGI. V gave up 6 bases and J gave up 3 bases; unmatched junction bases: 8. The CDR3 has 15 residues. In DNA, the CDR3 is TGTGCCAGCAGGGAGACAGGGAGCTCCAATCAGCCCCAGCATTTT. It yields the protein CASRETGSSNQPQHF.

The rearrangement links TRBV29-1 to TRBJ2-2; 9 bases are shared with TRBD1. CDR1 is SQVTM and CDR2 is ANQGSEA in the germline V gene. The J segment lost 5 bases and the V segment lost 5 bases, leaving 6 bases of the junction unmatched. CDR3 size: 14 residues. CDR3: CSVLGQGTTGELFF. CDR3 nucleotide sequence: TGCAGCGTTCTTGGACAGGGGACGACCGGGGAGCTGTTTTTT.

The rearrangement links TRBV7-3 to TRBJ2-7; no reliable D call. From germline, CDR1 is SGHTA and CDR2 FQGTGA. The CDR3 sequence is 13 residues long. Trimming removed 1 base from V and 4 bases from J, with 8 bases in between. The CDR3 region has the DNA TGTGCCAGCAGCTTAAGACCCCGGTACGAGCAGTACTTC. It translates to CASSLRPRYEQYF.

The rearrangement joins TRBV4-2 to TRBJ2-7; D gene ambiguous. Trimming stripped 0 bases from V and 3 bases from J, with 9 bases between. The CDR3 is made up of 14 amino acids. Germline loops: CDR1 LGHNA, CDR2 YNFKEQ. CDR3 sequence: CASSQDRLGYEQYF. The DNA of the CDR3 is TGTGCCAGCAGCCAAGATCGACTGGGCTACGAGCAGTACTTC.

This clone is medium-sized. The chain joins TRBV10-3 to TRBJ1-2; 9 nucleotides align to TRBD1. This CDR3 spans 14 amino acids. Germline V lookup: CDR1 ENHRY, CDR2 SYGVKD. J was trimmed by 1 base and V by 9 bases; bases with no gene match: 6. The CDR3 DNA is TGTGCCATACAGGGGGCCATTAATAACTATGGCTACACCTTC. It yields the protein CAIQGAINNYGYTF.

The genes are TRBV9 and TRBJ2-3, with D uncertain. The CDR3 is 15 residues long. Germline values: CDR1 SGDLS, CDR2 YYNGEE. Trimming removed 0 bases at V and 3 bases at J, with 11 bases between. The CDR3 protein is CASSVGGDRTDTQYF. Written as DNA, the CDR3 is TGTGCCAGCAGCGTAGGTGGGGATAGGACAGATACGCAGTATTTT.

V gene TRBV11-2 combines with J gene TRBJ1-3; a possible D gene is TRBD1 (5 bases). CDR1 and CDR2 from the germline V gene are SGHAT and FQNNGV. The CDR3 has 15 residues. Deletions cut 3 bases from V and 0 bases from J, with 9 bases between. CDR3 nucleotide sequence: TGTGCCAGCAGCTTGACGGGGACCTCTGGAAACACCATATATTTT. Its protein is CASSLTGTSGNTIYF.

V gene TRBV19 combines with J gene TRBJ1-2; D is possibly TRBD1 (5 bases). V was pared by 6 bases and J by 2 bases, with 13 bases between. CDR3 size: 14 residues. CDR1 and CDR2 from the germline V gene are LNHDA and SQIVND (reference sequence). For the CDR3, the DNA is TGTGCCAGTAGGCGGCAGGGAAGCAACTATGGCTACACCTTC. Its translation is CASRRQGSNYGYTF.

In nucleotides, the CDR3 is TGTGCCAGCAGCAGACAGGGACACATTCAGTACTTC. It yields the protein CASSRQGHIQYF. The chain recombines TRBV21-1 with TRBJ2-4; TRBD1, the table's D call, lacks a check against the DNA. TRBV21-1 is a recognized pseudogene. The CDR3 extends over 12 amino acids.

The chain recombines TRBV19 with TRBJ1-2; D possibly corresponds to TRBD1 (5 bases). This CDR3 comprises 13 residues. Germline V gives CDR1 LNHDA, CDR2 SQIVND (reference sequence). The CDR3 region has the DNA TGTGGAACCAGGGCCTCCTCTAACTATGGCTACACCTTC. Translation gives CGTRASSNYGYTF.

The chain uses TRBV9 and TRBJ1-2; 7 bases map to TRBD1. This CDR3 region has 16 residues. Germline V gene sequence: CDR1 SGDLS, CDR2 YYNGEE. The V and J ends lost 0 bases and 0 bases, in that order; junction bases with no gene match: 5. The CDR3 loop reads CASSVALGGSNYGYTF. The DNA of the CDR3 is TGTGCCAGCAGCGTAGCTTTAGGGGGCTCTAACTATGGCTACACCTTC.

The V call is TRBV6-5, the J call TRBJ1-6; D perhaps matches TRBD1 (5 bases). V shed 6 bases and J shed 10 bases, with 19 bases lying between them. Germline V gives CDR1 MNHEY, CDR2 SVGAGI. The CDR3 spans 15 residues. CDR3 sequence (DNA): TGTGCCAGCAGCCGTCGGGGGGAGGGTCCCTCACCCCTCCACTTT. Protein product: CASSRRGEGPSPLHF.

The V gene is TRBV14, the J gene TRBJ1-1; tentative D call: TRBD1 (6 bases). V lost 3 bases and J 4 bases, leaving 18 bases between the germline ends. The CDR3 is 16 amino acids. Germline V gene data show CDR1 as SGHDN and CDR2 as FVKESK. The CDR3 coding sequence is TGTGCCAGCAGCCATCTGGGCAGGGGCATCGGCACTGAAGCTTTCTTT. Translating gives CASSHLGRGIGTEAFF.

The chain couples TRBV7-3 to TRBJ1-1; D might be TRBD1 (6 bases). Trimming left V 2 bases short and J 1 base short, with 11 bases between. Per the germline V gene, CDR1 is SGHTA and CDR2 is FQGTGA. This CDR3 has 15 amino acids. This CDR3 reads CASSLWGLGNTEAFF. As DNA, the CDR3 is TGTGCCAGCAGCTTATGGGGGCTGGGGAACACTGAAGCTTTCTTT.

V and J are TRBV6-5 and TRBJ1-5, with TRBD1 matching over 9 bases. This CDR3 is 15 amino acids long. V trimming: 7 bases; J trimming: 5 bases; junction bases outside the gene matches: 9. Germline V gives CDR1 MNHEY, CDR2 SVGAGI. The DNA for the CDR3 is TGTGCCAGCATCCGAAACAGGGGGCGCGATCAGCCCCAGCATTTT. It is translated as CASIRNRGRDQPQHF.

The sample holds a few counts of this clone. V is TRBV28 and J is TRBJ2-7; tentatively, D is TRBD2 (6 bases). Germline lookup yields CDR1 MDHEN and CDR2 SYDVKM. V lost 2 bases and J 2 bases, leaving 13 bases between the germline ends. This CDR3 has 15 amino acids. For the CDR3, the DNA is TGTGCCAGCAGTTTAGGAGGGTTATTCGCCTACGAGCAGTACTTC. Its protein product is CASSLGGLFAYEQYF. Full variable domain (missing parts from reference TRBV28 and TRBJ2-7): DVKVTQSSRYLVKRTGEKVFLECVQDMDHENMFWYRQDPGLGLRLIYFSYDVKMKEKGDIPEGYSVSREKKERFSLILESASTNQTSMYLCASSLGGLFAYEQYFGPGTRLTVT.

The J gene is TRBJ1-1, the V gene TRBV14; D not certain. The V and J ends lost 4 bases and 1 base respectively, with 7 bases between them. Germline V gives CDR1 SGHDN, CDR2 FVKESK. This CDR3 region has 13 residues. The DNA for the CDR3 is TGTGCCAGCAGCCGGGCGGGGAACACTGAAGCTTTCTTT. This sequence encodes CASSRAGNTEAFF.

This chain joins TRBV29-1 and TRBJ2-5, with TRBD2 as a possible D gene (6 bases). Germline V gene lookup returns CDR1 SQVTM and CDR2 ANQGSEA. The CDR3 consists of 11 residues. V was pared by 8 bases and J by 5 bases, with 12 bases between. This CDR3 reads CSLSGEETQYF. CDR3 nucleotide sequence: TGCAGCTTGTCGGGGGAGGAGACCCAGTACTTC.

The CDR3 is CASSPPSLTGGGYGYTF. The CDR3 DNA reads as TGTGCCAGCAGCCCACCCAGCCTGACAGGGGGCGGCTATGGCTACACCTTC. The chain recombines TRBV27 with TRBJ1-2; TRBD1 matches 10 bases. Germline-derived CDR1 and CDR2 are MNHEY and SMNVEV (reference sequence). This CDR3 spans 17 amino acids. V trimming: 6 bases; J trimming: 4 bases; junction bases outside the gene matches: 14.

The chain combines TRBV5-1 with TRBJ1-3, with TRBD1 as a possible D gene (5 bases). V gave up 0 bases and J gave up 0 bases, with 7 bases separating them. Looked up from germline, CDR1 is SGHRS and CDR2 is YFSETQ. This CDR3 spans 15 amino acids. The CDR3, as DNA: TGCGCCAGCAGCTTGGCCGGGGCCTCTGGAAACACCATATATTTT. Protein sequence: CASSLAGASGNTIYF.

The chain joins TRBV2 to TRBJ2-7; maybe TRBD1 (6 bases). This CDR3 is 14 amino acids long. Looked up from germline, CDR1 is SNHLY and CDR2 is FYNNEI. Trimming shortened V by 6 bases and J by 0 bases, and 12 bases separated the two germline ends. The CDR3 region has the DNA TGTGCCAGCAGCAAGACAGGTTCCTCCTACGAGCAGTACTTC. Protein product: CASSKTGSSYEQYF.

The genes are TRBV7-8 and TRBJ2-7; D is perhaps TRBD1 (6 bases). Trimming took 3 bases from V and 2 from J, leaving 11 bases between them. The CDR3 length is 14 residues. Germline values: CDR1 SGHVS, CDR2 FQNEAQ. Here the CDR3 reads CASSFGQTPYEQYF. CDR3 DNA sequence: TGTGCCAGCAGCTTTGGACAGACGCCCTACGAGCAGTACTTC. The variable domain in full, with the rest retrieved from reference TRBV7-8 and TRBJ2-7, is GAGVSQSPRYKVAKRGQDVALRCDPISGHVSLFWYQQALGQGPEFLTYFQNEAQLDKSGLPSDRFFAERPEGSVSTLKIQRTQQEDSAVYLCASSFGQTPYEQYFGPGTRLTVT.